This T cell receptor (beta chain) stems from a study of T cell repertoires in cytomegalovirus infection. At the level of the study: CMV epitopes in the study were HLA-C-restricted (recently identified) and HLA-B-restricted (well studied). Based on public TCR beta signatures, there were indications of CMV infection and of a matching HLA type.

TCRdb used MiXCR to reprocess the reads, holding one entry per CDR3 protein. Among roughly 310,000 distinct CDR3 sequences listed, approximately 32% were seen once. Germline V gene sequence: CDR1 SGHVS, CDR2 FNYEAQ. Trimming removed 5 bases from V and 2 bases from J; junction bases left unmatched: 15. CDR3 size: 17 residues. This clonotype was seen a handful of times. Antigen specificity is unknown. Study-wide results and limits: In two of eight donors, the top clonotype was HLA-C-restricted CMV-specific. Identification of carriers of CMV plus the relevant HLA was performed using cumulative public TCR beta family frequency.

The sequencing used cultured PBMCs, collected from culture after CMV antigen stimulation. This receptor was obtained from a human donor in good health (CMV status not recorded). Some clones in this sample may be carry-over from other donors' samples. This chain connects TRBV7-6 to TRBJ2-7; 7 nucleotides agree with TRBD1. The CDR3 nucleotides read TGTGCCAGCAGCAACCCTAAAGACAGGGCCCCCGCCTACGAGCAGTACTTC. Translating it yields CASSNPKDRAPAYEQYF.